The rows below give T cell receptor beta chains drawn from one sample of a study of blood T cell repertoires in COVID-19. TCRdb keeps only in-frame clones here, not all; method: immunoSEQ multiplex PCR. This table has more than 45,000 clones, more than 75% appearing once. What was sequenced was peripheral blood. These receptors came from a man aged 40-49 years with active COVID-19. Both conserved end residues are part of each CDR3. D genes are given only for firm matches. The size of a clone is reported for some rows only, either as once, few or many, or as a class for expanded clones.

d_gene	v_gene	j_gene	abundance	CDR3aa	CDR3nt
TRBD1	TRBV5-1	TRBJ2-5	few	CASSLVTGGDETQYF	TGCGCCAGCAGCTTGGTGACAGGGGGAGATGAGACCCAGTACTTC
TRBD1	TRBV7-9	TRBJ2-5	-	CAFDTQGAQYF	TGTGCCTTCGACACCCAGGGGGCCCAGTACTTC
TRBD2	TRBV4-1	TRBJ2-2	-	CASSQISLAGEGGELFF	TGCGCCAGCAGCCAAATATCCCTAGCGGGAGAGGGCGGGGAGCTGTTTTTT
-	TRBV7-9	TRBJ1-2	-	CASSSRGSFGYTF	TGTGCCAGCAGCTCCAGGGGTTCATTCGGCTACACCTTC
-	TRBV4-1	TRBJ1-6	few	CASSQAGVWSPLHF	TGCGCCAGCAGCCAAGCGGGAGTTTGGTCACCCCTCCACTTT
-	TRBV11-2	TRBJ2-1	-	CASSSALAPSSYNEQFF	TGTGCCAGCAGCTCCGCCCTAGCACCGAGCTCCTACAATGAGCAGTTCTTC
-	TRBV18	TRBJ2-5	-	CASLRTPYQETQYF	TGTGCCAGCCTTAGGACACCCTACCAAGAGACCCAGTACTTC
-	TRBV5-4	TRBJ1-3	few	CASSSSGSRSGNTIYF	TGTGCCAGCAGCTCCAGCGGCAGTCGCTCTGGAAACACCATATATTTT
TRBD2	TRBV9	TRBJ2-1	-	CASSVGAGGGNEQFF	TGTGCCAGCAGCGTAGGGGCGGGGGGGGGAAATGAGCAGTTCTTC
TRBD2	TRBV30	TRBJ2-1	-	CACAGGRGEQFF	TGTGCCTGTGCGGGAGGGCGGGGTGAGCAGTTCTTC
-	TRBV5-1	TRBJ2-3	-	CASSLGRTDTQYF	TGCGCCAGCAGCTTGGGGCGCACAGATACGCAGTATTTT
-	TRBV29-1	TRBJ1-6	-	CSVGEGGSPLHF	TGCAGCGTTGGAGAGGGAGGTTCACCCCTCCACTTT
TRBD1	TRBV30	TRBJ1-2	-	CAWRSAGGNGYTF	TGTGCCTGGAGGTCGGCAGGGGGAAATGGCTACACCTTC
TRBD1	TRBV11-1	TRBJ2-5	-	CASSFSGQVETQYF	TGTGCCAGCAGCTTCTCGGGACAGGTGGAGACCCAGTACTTC
-	TRBV5-1	TRBJ2-3	-	CASSLGGARDTQYF	TGCGCCAGCAGCTTAGGAGGGGCGCGAGATACGCAGTATTTT
TRBD1	TRBV3-1/TRBV3-2	TRBJ2-5	once	CASSQATGGAETQYF	TGTGCCAGCAGCCAAGCCACAGGGGGCGCGGAGACCCAGTACTTC
-	TRBV27	TRBJ1-1	-	CASGGSTEAFF	TGTGCCAGCGGGGGGAGCACTGAAGCTTTCTTT
-	TRBV27	TRBJ1-2	once	CASSLTGFYGYTF	TGTGCCAGCAGTTTAACAGGGTTCTATGGCTACACCTTC
-	TRBV5-1	TRBJ2-6	-	CASTLTTGANVLTF	TGCGCCAGCACCCTGACAACTGGGGCCAACGTCCTGACTTTC
-	TRBV21-1	TRBJ2-7	-	CASSKEETSGGRTYEQYF	TGTGCCAGCAGCAAAGAAGAGACTAGCGGGGGACGCACCTACGAGCAGTACTTC
-	TRBV5-1	TRBJ2-2	once	CASSSPGLRNTGELFF	TGCGCCAGCAGCTCCCCGGGACTTCGCAACACCGGGGAGCTGTTTTTT
TRBD2	TRBV15	TRBJ2-7	-	CATSRASGFSYEQYF	TGTGCCACCAGCAGAGCTAGCGGCTTCTCCTACGAGCAGTACTTC
-	TRBV13	TRBJ1-1	-	CASSLGVFRDTRGANTEAFF	TGTGCCAGCAGCTTAGGTGTTTTCCGGGACACCCGGGGGGCCAACACTGAAGCTTTCTTT
TRBD1	TRBV7-8	TRBJ2-6	-	CASNTGVSGANVLTF	TGTGCCAGCAACACAGGGGTCTCTGGGGCCAACGTCCTGACTTTC
-	TRBV5-5	TRBJ2-7	-	CASSLAPTGITYEQYF	TGTGCCAGCAGCTTGGCCCCGACAGGAATAACCTACGAGCAGTACTTC
-	TRBV7-9	TRBJ1-6	few	CASSFPNSPLHF	TGTGCCAGCAGCTTTCCGAATTCACCCCTCCACTTT
TRBD1	TRBV19	TRBJ2-2	-	CASSTGQGSFTGELFF	TGTGCCAGTAGTACGGGACAGGGGAGTTTCACCGGGGAGCTGTTTTTT
-	TRBV29-1	TRBJ2-7	-	CSVGGSSYEQYF	TGCAGCGTTGGTGGGAGCTCCTACGAGCAGTACTTC
-	TRBV3-1/TRBV3-2	TRBJ1-1	-	CASSLTRPSREDTEAFF	TGTGCCAGCAGCCTCACCCGACCTAGTAGGGAGGACACTGAAGCTTTCTTT
-	TRBV15	TRBJ2-4	-	CATSRYGTSRNIQYF	TGTGCCACCAGCAGATACGGGACTTCGCGGAACATTCAGTACTTC
TRBD1	TRBV28	TRBJ1-2	-	CASSLGTAINYGYTF	TGTGCCAGCAGTTTGGGGACAGCCATTAACTATGGCTACACCTTC
-	TRBV5-1	TRBJ1-4	once	CASSQVPGGYEKLFF	TGCGCCAGCAGCCAAGTTCCTGGGGGGTATGAAAAACTGTTTTTT
-	TRBV7-3	TRBJ2-3	-	CASSFGTSTDTQYF	TGTGCCAGCAGCTTCGGGACTTCCACAGATACGCAGTATTTT
TRBD2	TRBV4-2	TRBJ2-7	-	CASSQPGLAGSSYEQYF	TGTGCCAGCAGCCAACCCGGACTAGCGGGAAGCTCATACGAGCAGTACTTC
-	TRBV5-4	TRBJ2-3	-	CASSLERATDTQYF	TGTGCCAGCAGCTTGGAGAGGGCAACAGATACGCAGTATTTT